These T cell receptor beta chains were read from a single sample in a study of blood T cell repertoires in COVID-19. Profiled with immunoSEQ multiplex PCR; TCRdb holds only in-frame clones, not every one. The data hold 120,000 or so clones, with 87% observed a single time. The sequencing sample was made of peripheral blood. The origin of the receptors is a woman between 45 and 60 years old with acute or convalescent COVID-19. Each CDR3 is given with its conserved first and last residue. A D gene is named only where the DNA matches it firmly. Rows give clone size only sometimes, using once, few, many, or a class for an expanded clone.

CDR3 protein,CDR3 DNA,clone size,D gene,V gene,J gene
CASSSPGADTQYF,TGTGCCAGCAGTTCCCCAGGCGCTGATACGCAGTATTTT,.,.,TRBV6-5,TRBJ2-3
CASSYDEQGYGYTF,TGTGCCAGCAGTTACGATGAACAGGGGTATGGCTACACCTTC,.,TRBD1,TRBV6-5,TRBJ1-2
CASSFLAGIRTDTQYF,TGTGCCAGCAGCTTCCTAGCGGGAATACGCACAGATACGCAGTATTTT,.,TRBD2,TRBV13,TRBJ2-3
CASSLSGQGGNEQFF,TGTGCCAGCAGTTTATCGGGACAGGGGGGCAATGAGCAGTTCTTC,.,TRBD1,TRBV28,TRBJ2-1
CASSLLPGEKLFF,TGTGCCAGCAGCTTGTTACCCGGGGAAAAACTGTTTTTT,.,.,TRBV5-4,TRBJ1-4
CASSERGTGGYNEQFF,TGTGCCAGCAGTGAAAGGGGGACAGGCGGTTACAATGAGCAGTTCTTC,once,TRBD1,TRBV2,TRBJ2-1
CASTGTGVEAFF,TGTGCCAGCACCGGGACAGGAGTTGAAGCTTTCTTT,few,TRBD1,TRBV2,TRBJ1-1
CASSEIGSPAGDTQYF,TGTGCCAGCAGTGAAATCGGCTCTCCGGCGGGAGATACGCAGTATTTT,.,.,TRBV6-1,TRBJ2-3
CSASYDNMNTEAFF,TGCAGTGCTAGTTACGACAACATGAACACTGAAGCTTTCTTT,.,.,TRBV20-1,TRBJ1-1
CASSPRSGDDTEAFF,TGTGCCAGCTCACCCCGGTCGGGGGATGACACTGAAGCTTTCTTT,.,.,TRBV18,TRBJ1-1
CATSDPGPHEKLFF,TGTGCCACCAGTGACCCGGGTCCTCATGAAAAACTGTTTTTT,.,.,TRBV24-1,TRBJ1-4
CASSFVAGNEQYF,TGCGCCAGCAGCTTTGTTGCAGGGAACGAGCAGTACTTC,.,.,TRBV5-1,TRBJ2-7
CASSQLDRAGELFF,TGCGCCAGCAGCCAACTGGACAGGGCTGGGGAGCTGTTTTTT,.,TRBD1,TRBV4-3,TRBJ2-2
CASRPHWESTGELFF,TGTGCCAGCAGACCCCATTGGGAGAGCACCGGGGAGCTGTTTTTT,.,.,TRBV6-6,TRBJ2-2
CASSISSPIGSEAFF,TGTGCCAGTAGTATCTCCTCCCCTATCGGGAGTGAAGCTTTCTTT,.,.,TRBV19,TRBJ1-1
CASSLVTGIYGYTF,TGTGCCAGCAGCTTAGTGACAGGGATCTATGGCTACACCTTC,once,TRBD1,TRBV11-2,TRBJ1-2
CATSDTMTGGSSYNEQFF,TGTGCCACCAGTGATACGATGACAGGGGGCAGCTCCTACAATGAGCAGTTCTTC,.,TRBD1,TRBV24-1,TRBJ2-1
CASDYSNQPQHF,TGTGCCAGTGACTATAGCAATCAGCCCCAGCATTTT,once,.,TRBV19,TRBJ1-5
CASSLAFRGRGDNEQFF,TGTGCCAGCAGCTTAGCGTTTCGAGGGAGAGGCGACAATGAGCAGTTCTTC,.,.,TRBV11-3,TRBJ2-1
CASRTGDRATEAFF,TGTGCCAGCAGGACGGGGGACAGAGCCACTGAAGCTTTCTTT,.,TRBD1,TRBV6-5,TRBJ1-1
CASSVATGLYEQYF,TGTGCCAGCAGCGTAGCTACAGGGCTTTACGAGCAGTACTTC,.,.,TRBV9,TRBJ2-7
CSASLAGGEEQYF,TGCAGTGCTAGTCTAGCGGGGGGTGAGGAGCAGTACTTC,.,TRBD2,TRBV20-1,TRBJ2-7
CASSPTGLGQPQHF,TGTGCCAGCTCGCCCACAGGTTTAGGCCAGCCCCAGCATTTT,.,.,TRBV18,TRBJ1-5
CATNGYTF,TGTGCCACTAATGGCTACACCTTC,.,.,TRBV28,TRBJ1-2
CASSTGQGDGYTF,TGCGCCAGCAGCACCGGACAGGGGGACGGCTACACCTTC,.,TRBD1,TRBV5-1,TRBJ1-2
CASRPPGQGIKDSPLHF,TGTGCCAGCAGGCCTCCGGGACAGGGGATTAAGGATTCACCCCTCCACTTT,.,TRBD1,TRBV6-2/TRBV6-3,TRBJ1-6
CASSSGGSTDTQYF,TGTGCCAGCAGCTCGGGGGGGAGCACAGATACGCAGTATTTT,.,TRBD2,TRBV7-3,TRBJ2-3
CASSLDRGQYYGYTF,TGTGCCAGCAGCTTAGACAGGGGGCAGTACTATGGCTACACCTTC,.,TRBD1,TRBV11-3,TRBJ1-2
CAWSVGQGVGKLFF,TGTGCCTGGAGTGTAGGACAGGGAGTAGGAAAACTGTTTTTT,.,TRBD1,TRBV30,TRBJ1-4
CASSFGRANTEAFF,TGTGCCAGCAGCTTTGGCAGGGCGAACACTGAAGCTTTCTTT,.,.,TRBV7-2,TRBJ1-1
CASSLGVDRELFF,TGTGCCAGCAGCTTAGGTGTAGACAGGGAGCTGTTTTTT,.,.,TRBV13,TRBJ2-2
CASSLNRQYYGYTF,TGCGCCAGCAGCTTAAACAGGCAGTACTATGGCTACACCTTC,.,.,TRBV5-1,TRBJ1-2
CASSRTGLGPTGELFF,TGCGCCAGCAGCAGGACAGGCTTGGGTCCGACCGGGGAGCTGTTTTTT,.,TRBD1,TRBV5-1,TRBJ2-2
CASSRWRASSYNEQFF,TGTGCCAGCAGCCGATGGCGGGCAAGCTCCTACAATGAGCAGTTCTTC,.,.,TRBV7-9,TRBJ2-1
CAIGQGSTGELFF,TGTGCCATCGGACAGGGAAGCACCGGGGAGCTGTTTTTT,.,TRBD1,TRBV10-3,TRBJ2-2
CASSLGGTANEQFF,TGTGCCAGCAGCTTAGGTGGGACAGCCAATGAGCAGTTCTTC,.,TRBD1,TRBV7-9,TRBJ2-1
CASSLGTSGYNEQFF,TGTGCCAGCAGCTTAGGGACTAGCGGGTACAATGAGCAGTTCTTC,few,TRBD2,TRBV7-9,TRBJ2-1
CASSRRLAGGRNEQFF,TGTGCCAGCAGCCGGCGACTAGCGGGGGGGCGTAATGAGCAGTTCTTC,once,TRBD2,TRBV3-1/TRBV3-2,TRBJ2-1
CASSIARTALYGYTF,TGTGCCAGTAGTATAGCACGGACAGCGCTCTATGGCTACACCTTC,.,.,TRBV19,TRBJ1-2
CASSQDQGAGGYTF,TGCGCCAGCAGCCAAGACCAGGGGGCTGGTGGCTACACCTTC,.,TRBD1,TRBV4-1,TRBJ1-2
CASSTLTEAFF,TGTGCCAGCAGTACTCTCACTGAAGCTTTCTTT,.,.,TRBV6-2/TRBV6-3,TRBJ1-1
CASLRGQGGGYTF,TGTGCCAGCCTTAGGGGGCAGGGGGGCGGCTACACCTTC,few,TRBD1,TRBV12-3/TRBV12-4,TRBJ1-2
CATGTGRYTEAFF,TGTGCCACCGGGACAGGGAGGTACACTGAAGCTTTCTTT,.,TRBD1,TRBV15,TRBJ1-1
CATSRVGRAEETQYF,TGTGCCACCAGCAGAGTAGGCAGGGCGGAAGAGACCCAGTACTTC,.,.,TRBV15,TRBJ2-5
CASTDDKNTEAFF,TGTGCCAGCACCGACGACAAGAACACTGAAGCTTTCTTT,.,.,TRBV27,TRBJ1-1